These 26 T cell receptor beta chains were all obtained from the same sample, sequenced in a study of blood T cell repertoires in COVID-19. Assay: immunoSEQ multiplex PCR; the TCRdb copy retains only in-frame clones and omits some. This table holds over 300,000 clones, 80% to 90% found once. Source material: PBMCs or T cells enriched from blood (not recorded which). All receptors come from a woman under 30 who had recovered from COVID-19.

J is TRBJ2-7 and V is TRBV20-1; D unclear. The CDR3 runs 11 residues. Germline V gene data show CDR1 as DFQATT and CDR2 as SNEGSKA (reference sequence). V lost 3 bases and J lost 5, with 8 bases in between. The CDR3: CSASVAHEQYF. CDR3 in DNA: TGCAGTGCTAGCGTAGCCCACGAGCAGTACTTC.

The CDR3 spells CASSEGNGANTGELFF. The CDR3 DNA reads TGTGCCAGCAGTGAAGGGAACGGAGCGAACACCGGGGAGCTGTTTTTT. The V and J genes are TRBV2 and TRBJ2-2; unclear D gene. Germline-derived CDR1 and CDR2 are SNHLY and FYNNEI. V was cut by 1 base and J by 0 bases, with 9 bases left in between. The CDR3 spans 16 residues.

The chain recombines TRBV19 with TRBJ1-4; no reliable D call. Germline CDR1 is LNHDA and CDR2 is SQIVND (reference sequence). The V and J ends lost 1 base and 8 bases respectively, with 5 bases between them. The CDR3 runs to 12 residues. CDR3 DNA sequence: TGTGCCAGTAGTATAGTTAGCGAAAAACTGTTTTTT. Translated: CASSIVSEKLFF.

The rearrangement joins TRBV19 to TRBJ1-2, with D possibly matching TRBD1 (6 bases). This CDR3 has 14 amino acids. Trimming cost V 7 bases and J 5 bases, with 17 bases left between them. The V gene's germline CDR1 is LNHDA and CDR2 SQIVND (reference sequence). DNA of the CDR3: TGTGCCAGTAATACCGACCTGGGGGCATATGGCTACACCTTC. Its translation is CASNTDLGAYGYTF.

V usage is TRBV28 and J usage is TRBJ2-1; the match to TRBD1 covers 7 bases. The CDR3 has 14 residues. The V gene's germline CDR1 is MDHEN and CDR2 SYDVKM. After removal of 7 bases from V and 5 bases from J, the junction contained 8 bases not matched to a gene. Written as DNA, the CDR3 is TGTGCCAGCAACCGGGACAGCCTAAACAATGAGCAGTTCTTC. As protein: CASNRDSLNNEQFF.

The chain recombines TRBV18 with TRBJ1-3; D uncertain. CDR1 is KGHSH and CDR2 is LQKENI in the germline V gene. This CDR3 spans 15 amino acids. Trimming took 3 bases from V and 4 from J, leaving 13 bases between them. CDR3 nucleotide sequence: TGTGCCAGCTCACCTCAGGATAGTACCGGAAACACCATATATTTT. It codes for CASSPQDSTGNTIYF.

The chain's CDR3 is CASSLWGGTQETQYF. The CDR3 DNA reads TGTGCCAGCAGTTTATGGGGGGGGACCCAAGAGACCCAGTACTTC. The chain uses TRBV28 and TRBJ2-5; TRBD2 matches 7 bases. V lost 0 bases and J lost 1; bases outside the gene matches: 2. Germline values: CDR1 MDHEN, CDR2 SYDVKM. This CDR3 is built from 15 residues.

The V gene is TRBV19, the J gene TRBJ2-1; D gene ambiguous. Per germline, CDR1 LNHDA and CDR2 SQIVND (reference sequence). V was pared by 5 bases and J by 4 bases, with 6 bases between. The CDR3 totals 12 residues. This CDR3 is CASSPRYNEQFF. The CDR3 DNA reads as TGTGCCAGTAGTCCCCGGTACAATGAGCAGTTCTTC.

The genes are TRBV6-5 and TRBJ1-2; 10 positions match TRBD1. Per germline, CDR1 MNHEY and CDR2 SVGAGI. V lost 10 bases, J lost 6 bases, and 8 bases stayed unmatched. This CDR3 is 13 amino acids long. DNA for the CDR3: TGTGCCACCAACCGGGACAGGGGTAATGGCTACACCTTC. It codes for CATNRDRGNGYTF.

The chain links TRBV15 to TRBJ2-1; the match to TRBD1 covers 8 bases. V lost 1 base to trimming and J lost 4 bases; unmatched junction nucleotides: 3. Germline loops: CDR1 LNHNV, CDR2 YYDKDF (reference sequence). This CDR3 has 15 amino acids. The CDR3 DNA is TGTGCCACCAGCAGAGCGGGGGACAGGTACAATGAGCAGTTCTTC. It encodes CATSRAGDRYNEQFF.

This clone has only one observation. The CDR3 DNA reads as TGTGCCCAGGGGACAGGGGCCTCTGGAAACACCATATATTTT. Amino acids: CAQGTGASGNTIYF. V and J are TRBV30 and TRBJ1-3, with 10 bases aligning to TRBD1. Germline V gives CDR1 GTSNPN, CDR2 SVGIG (reference sequence). Unmatched junction bases numbered 4, after V lost 8 bases and J lost 0 bases. This CDR3 contains 14 residues.

The rearrangement uses TRBV11-2 and TRBJ1-1; D is undetermined. CDR3 length equals 16 residues. Germline lookup yields CDR1 SGHAT and CDR2 FQNNGV. Trimming left V 2 bases short and J 2 bases short, with 15 bases between. CDR3 residues: CASSLLRGGTNTEAFF. In DNA, the CDR3 is TGTGCCAGCAGCTTACTCCGGGGAGGAACTAACACTGAAGCTTTCTTT.

The chain uses TRBV5-8 and TRBJ2-7; 8 bases fit TRBD1. Per germline, CDR1 SGHTS and CDR2 YDEGEE. V shed 4 bases and J 6 bases; nucleotides not matched to a gene: 15. The CDR3 runs 16 residues. The CDR3 sequence: CASSIMVGQGAFEQYF. The CDR3 DNA follows: TGTGCCAGCAGCATAATGGTTGGGCAGGGGGCGTTCGAGCAGTACTTC.

This clone turned up a few times. The rearrangement links TRBV6-1 to TRBJ1-5; the match to TRBD1 covers 7 bases. Germline V gene data show CDR1 as MNHNS and CDR2 as SASEGT. V was clipped by 2 bases and J by 4 bases; unmatched bases: 8. This CDR3 has 16 residues. The CDR3 nucleotides read TGTGCCAGCAGTGAATATATGACAGGGAGTAATCAGCCCCAGCATTTT. It translates to CASSEYMTGSNQPQHF.

This clone was seen more than once but under ten times. This chain uses TRBV11-2 with TRBJ1-4, with a possible D match to TRBD1 (6 bases). Germline V gives CDR1 SGHAT, CDR2 FQNNGV. The CDR3 is 16 residues long. V lost 0 bases and J 7 bases, leaving 15 bases between the germline ends. In nucleotides, the CDR3 is TGTGCCAGCAGCTTAGATCACGGGGGGGGGCTTGAAAAACTGTTTTTT. Translated, it gives CASSLDHGGGLEKLFF.

The DNA of the CDR3 is TGCGCCAGCAGCGCGACAGGGGAAGCTTTCTTT. Translating it yields CASSATGEAFF. The V call is TRBV10-2, the J call TRBJ1-1; 7 nucleotides align to TRBD1. The CDR3 spans 11 residues. The V gene's germline CDR1 is WSHSY and CDR2 SAAADI. The V gene end was trimmed by 6 bases and the J gene end by 8 bases; junction bases not matched to a gene: 3.

This chain links TRBV2 with TRBJ2-1; D is possibly TRBD1 (6 bases). Germline V gene data show CDR1 as SNHLY and CDR2 as FYNNEI. V dropped 5 bases and J dropped 3 bases, with 17 bases sitting between them. This CDR3 has 16 residues. CDR3: CASSWIYGRGYNEQFF. CDR3 in DNA: TGTGCCAGCAGTTGGATTTACGGCAGGGGCTACAATGAGCAGTTCTTC.

This chain connects TRBV19 to TRBJ1-5; TRBD1 matches at 7 bases. Germline V gene lookup returns CDR1 LNHDA and CDR2 SQIVND (reference sequence). This CDR3 has 15 residues. V was pared by 5 bases and J by 4 bases, with 8 bases of the junction left unmatched. The CDR3 is CASSPRTGDNQPQHF. For the CDR3, the DNA is TGTGCCAGTAGTCCCCGGACAGGAGATAATCAGCCCCAGCATTTT.

V is TRBV2 and J is TRBJ1-2; possibly TRBD1 for D (6 bases). In germline, CDR1 is SNHLY, CDR2 FYNNEI. Trimming stripped 8 bases from V and 4 bases from J, with 8 bases between. This CDR3 is built from 11 residues. CDR3 sequence (DNA): TGTGCCAGCGGACAGCTCTATGGCTACACCTTC. Amino acid sequence: CASGQLYGYTF.

The chain has TRBV24-1 and TRBJ1-5; D is perhaps TRBD1 (6 bases). Germline loops: CDR1 KGHDR, CDR2 SFDVKD. Deletions cut 2 bases from V and 10 bases from J, with 23 bases between. CDR3 length: 17 amino acids. The CDR3, as DNA: TGTGCCACCAGTGATTCGACTCTACAGGGTGTGGGTCGCCCCCAGCATTTT. Its protein is CATSDSTLQGVGRPQHF.

This chain connects TRBV28 to TRBJ2-7; TRBD1 matches at 7 bases. The germline gives CDR1 MDHEN, CDR2 SYDVKM. The CDR3 loop spans 14 amino acids. V was clipped by 5 bases and J by 3 bases; unmatched bases: 7. The CDR3 region has the DNA TGTGCCAGCAGTCCCAGGGGGTGGATCTACGAGCAGTACTTC. Translated: CASSPRGWIYEQYF.

The chain joins TRBV6-5 to TRBJ1-4; TRBD1 aligns across 9 bases. V dropped 5 bases and J dropped 6; count of bases not matched to a gene: 4. There are 14 residues in the CDR3. Per germline, CDR1 MNHEY and CDR2 SVGAGI. The chain's CDR3 is CASSLDRGDEKLFF. The CDR3 region has the DNA TGTGCCAGCAGTCTTGACAGGGGGGATGAAAAACTGTTTTTT.

V and J are TRBV30 and TRBJ2-7; D may be TRBD1 (6 bases). Trimming took 0 bases from V and 7 from J, leaving 10 bases between them. Germline CDR1 and CDR2: GTSNPN and SVGIG (reference sequence). The CDR3 totals 12 residues. The CDR3 sequence: CAWSVTGLEQYF. The CDR3 nucleotides are TGTGCCTGGAGTGTTACAGGGCTAGAGCAGTACTTC. Supplemented by reference TRBV30 and TRBJ2-7, the full variable domain reads SQTIHQWPATLVQPVGSPLSLECTVEGTSNPNLYWYRQAAGRGLQLLFYSVGIGQISSEVPQNLSASRPQDRQFILSSKKLLLSDSGFYLCAWSVTGLEQYFGPGTRLTVT.

The V gene is TRBV9, the J gene TRBJ1-1; D may be TRBD1 (5 bases). Looked up from germline, CDR1 is SGDLS and CDR2 is YYNGEE. Trimming removed 4 bases from V and 0 bases from J, with 7 bases in between. The CDR3 has 13 amino acids. Here the CDR3 reads CASSQTVNTEAFF. CDR3 sequence (DNA): TGTGCCAGCAGCCAGACAGTGAACACTGAAGCTTTCTTT. The whole variable domain, remainder taken from reference TRBV9 and TRBJ1-1, is DSGVTQTPKHLITATGQRVTLRCSPRSGDLSVYWYQQSLDQGLQFLIQYYNGEERAKGNILERFSAQQFPDLHSELNLSSLELGDSALYFCASSQTVNTEAFFGQGTRLTVV.

The CDR3 loop is CASSLARGSGYTF. The CDR3 DNA sequence: TGTGCCAGCAGTTTAGCGCGGGGGTCGGGCTACACCTTC. This chain links TRBV12-3 or TRBV12-4 with TRBJ1-2; D possibly corresponds to TRBD1 (5 bases). Trimming took 0 bases from V and 8 from J, leaving 10 bases between them. The CDR3 runs 13 residues.

V usage is TRBV6-5 and J usage is TRBJ2-7; no clear D gene. Germline lookup yields CDR1 MNHEY and CDR2 SVGAGI. The CDR3 contains 11 residues. The ends were cut back, 8 bases at V and 6 bases at J, with 11 bases in the middle. This CDR3 is CASAAVGEQYF. The CDR3 nucleotides are TGTGCCAGCGCGGCCGTGGGCGAGCAGTACTTC.